This T cell receptor beta chain was obtained from a study of blood T cell repertoires in COVID-19. Across the whole study: PBMCs, B-cell-depleted T cells, or T cells provided the cDNA or gDNA that made up the material.

This clone was seen ten or more times. Original handling: Amplification of reference gene primers was used by the study to estimate nucleated cell counts. Libraries were prepared by immunoSEQ multiplex PCR; TCRdb keeps only in-frame clonotypes and omits some of them. The D gene and trimming were derived from the DNA, and the V and J assignments and clone size from that table. The sample records some 100,000 clones, about nine tenths being singletons. Per the germline V gene, CDR1 is SGHTA and CDR2 is FQGTGA. V lost 4 bases and J lost 4; bases outside the gene matches: 5. The CDR3 runs 16 residues. V gene TRBV7-3 combines with J gene TRBJ2-2; 11 bases agree with TRBD1. This clonotype was sampled from a man aged 50-59 years with acute or convalescent COVID-19. Sequenced input: peripheral blood. The CDR3 sequence: CASSWTGTGGTGELFF. The CDR3 bases are TGTGCCAGCAGCTGGACCGGGACAGGGGGCACCGGGGAGCTGTTTTTT.